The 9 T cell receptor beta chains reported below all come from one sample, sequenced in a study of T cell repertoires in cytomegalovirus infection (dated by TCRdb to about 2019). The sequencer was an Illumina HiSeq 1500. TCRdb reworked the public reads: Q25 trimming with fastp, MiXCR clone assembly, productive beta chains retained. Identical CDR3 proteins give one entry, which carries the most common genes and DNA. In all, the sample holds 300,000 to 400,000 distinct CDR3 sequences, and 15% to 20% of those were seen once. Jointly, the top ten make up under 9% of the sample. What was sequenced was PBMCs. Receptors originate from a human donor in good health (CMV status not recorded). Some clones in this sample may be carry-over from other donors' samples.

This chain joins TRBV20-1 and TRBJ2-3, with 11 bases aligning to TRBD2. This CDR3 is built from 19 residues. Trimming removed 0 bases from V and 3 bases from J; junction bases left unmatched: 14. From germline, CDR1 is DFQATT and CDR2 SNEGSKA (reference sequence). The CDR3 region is CSARDTGLAGGKFTDTQYF. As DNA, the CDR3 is TGCAGTGCTAGAGATACCGGCCTAGCGGGGGGAAAATTTACAGATACGCAGTATTTT.

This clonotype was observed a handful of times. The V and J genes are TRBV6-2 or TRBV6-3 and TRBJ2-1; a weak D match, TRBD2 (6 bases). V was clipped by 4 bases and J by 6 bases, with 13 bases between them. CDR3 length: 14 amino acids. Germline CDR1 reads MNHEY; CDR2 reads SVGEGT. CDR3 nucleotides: TGTGCCAGCAGTTGGGGCGGGGCGTTCAATGAGCAGTTCTTC. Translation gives CASSWGGAFNEQFF.

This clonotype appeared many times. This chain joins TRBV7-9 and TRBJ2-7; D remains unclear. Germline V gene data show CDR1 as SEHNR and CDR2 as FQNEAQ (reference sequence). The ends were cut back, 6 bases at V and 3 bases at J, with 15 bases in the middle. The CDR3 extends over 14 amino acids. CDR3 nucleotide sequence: TGTGCCAGCAGTTACGGAGATGTACGCTACGAGCAGTACTTC. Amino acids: CASSYGDVRYEQYF.

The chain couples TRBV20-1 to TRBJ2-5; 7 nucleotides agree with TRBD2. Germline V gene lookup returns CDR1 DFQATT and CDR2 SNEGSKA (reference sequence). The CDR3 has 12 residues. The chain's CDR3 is CTPTSPVGTQYF. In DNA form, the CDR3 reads TGCACTCCGACTAGCCCTGTCGGGACCCAGTACTTC.

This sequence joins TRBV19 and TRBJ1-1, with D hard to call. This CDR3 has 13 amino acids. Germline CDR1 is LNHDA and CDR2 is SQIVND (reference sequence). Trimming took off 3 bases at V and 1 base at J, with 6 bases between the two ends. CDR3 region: CASSIERNTEAFF. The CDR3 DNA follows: TGTGCCAGTAGTATTGAGAGGAACACTGAAGCTTTCTTT.

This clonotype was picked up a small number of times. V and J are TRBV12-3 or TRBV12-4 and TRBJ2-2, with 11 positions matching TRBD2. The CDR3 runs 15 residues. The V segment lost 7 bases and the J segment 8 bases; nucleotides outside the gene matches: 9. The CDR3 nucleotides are TGTGCCAGCACAATTAGCGGGAGGGCCAGTGGGGAGCTGTTTTTT. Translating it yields CASTISGRASGELFF.

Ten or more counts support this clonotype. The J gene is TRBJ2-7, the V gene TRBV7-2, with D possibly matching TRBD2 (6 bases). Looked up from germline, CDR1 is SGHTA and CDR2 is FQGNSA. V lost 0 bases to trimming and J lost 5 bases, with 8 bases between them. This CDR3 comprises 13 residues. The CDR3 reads CASSLARGNEQYF. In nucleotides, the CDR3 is TGTGCCAGCAGCTTAGCGCGGGGCAACGAGCAGTACTTC.

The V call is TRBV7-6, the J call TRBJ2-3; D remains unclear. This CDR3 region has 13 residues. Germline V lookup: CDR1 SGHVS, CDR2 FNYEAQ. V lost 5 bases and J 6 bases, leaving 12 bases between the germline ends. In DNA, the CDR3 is TGTGCCAGCAGCCAGGAGCCTTATGATACGCAGTATTTT. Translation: CASSQEPYDTQYF.

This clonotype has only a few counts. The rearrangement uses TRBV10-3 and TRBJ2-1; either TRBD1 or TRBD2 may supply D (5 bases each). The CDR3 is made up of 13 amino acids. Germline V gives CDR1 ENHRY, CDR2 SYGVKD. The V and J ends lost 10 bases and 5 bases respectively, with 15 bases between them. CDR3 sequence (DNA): TGTGCCACCGGCGACCGGGACCACAATGAGCAGTTCTTC. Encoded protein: CATGDRDHNEQFF.